A selection of T cell receptor beta chains follows, all from one sample in a study of human CD4 T cells and Enterobacteriaceae. This table comes from immunoSEQ multiplex PCR, and its TCRdb copy is limited to in-frame clones, with some not included. The sample has around 26,000 clones, approximately 80% seen once. The specimen was memory CD4+ T cells from blood. Receptor source: a human donor in good health. Both conserved end residues are part of each CDR3. D genes are given only for firm matches. Clone size is not always given. Where it is, it says once, few, many or a class for expanded clones.

V: TRBV7-9
D: TRBD1
J: TRBJ2-1
size: -
DNA: TGTGCCAGCAGCTCCAGGACAGGGAATTTCAATGAGCAGTTCTTC
CDR3: CASSSRTGNFNEQFF

V: TRBV5-4
D: TRBD1
J: TRBJ2-7
size: -
DNA: TGTGCCAGCAGGAAACAGACAGGGGAAACTAACGAGCAGTACTTC
CDR3: CASRKQTGETNEQYF

V: TRBV18
D: -
J: TRBJ1-4
size: -
DNA: TGTGCCAGCTCCCAGGACAGTAATGAAAAACTGTTTTTT
CDR3: CASSQDSNEKLFF

V: TRBV7-2
D: TRBD2
J: TRBJ2-1
size: few
DNA: TGTGCCAGCAGCTTAGGCGGAGCGGGAGGGAATGAGCAGTTCTTC
CDR3: CASSLGGAGGNEQFF

V: TRBV18
D: TRBD2
J: TRBJ2-5
size: -
DNA: TGTGCCAGCTCACCAGGACTAGCCCAAGAGACCCAGTACTTC
CDR3: CASSPGLAQETQYF

V: TRBV27
D: -
J: TRBJ2-1
size: -
DNA: TGTGCCAGCAGAAATGTAACCTACAATGAGCAGTTCTTC
CDR3: CASRNVTYNEQFF

V: TRBV5-1
D: TRBD1
J: TRBJ1-3
size: -
DNA: TGCGCCAGCAGGTCCATCGGGACAGGGTCTGGAAACACCATATATTTT
CDR3: CASRSIGTGSGNTIYF

V: TRBV29-1
D: -
J: TRBJ1-2
size: once
DNA: TGCAGTGTTGAAAAGAGGTGGCGTGGCTACACCTTC
CDR3: CSVEKRWRGYTF

V: TRBV15
D: -
J: TRBJ2-3
size: -
DNA: TGTGCCACCAGCTACGGTTTCAGAGATACGCAGTATTTT
CDR3: CATSYGFRDTQYF

V: TRBV19
D: TRBD1
J: TRBJ2-7
size: -
DNA: TGTGCCAGTAGTATAGGAAGGGACAGGGACTACGAGCAGTACTTC
CDR3: CASSIGRDRDYEQYF

V: TRBV7-9
D: TRBD2
J: TRBJ2-7
size: -
DNA: TGTGCCAGCAGCTTGGGACTATTCTACGAGCAGTACTTC
CDR3: CASSLGLFYEQYF

V: TRBV15
D: -
J: TRBJ2-3
size: -
DNA: TGTGCCACCAGCAGAGAACTAGCAGATACGCAGTATTTT
CDR3: CATSRELADTQYF

V: TRBV10-2
D: -
J: TRBJ2-6
size: -
DNA: TGCGCCAGCGGACAGTTCTCGCTCCCTGGGGCCAACGTCCTGACTTTC
CDR3: CASGQFSLPGANVLTF

V: TRBV11-2
D: -
J: TRBJ2-5
size: -
DNA: TGTGCCAGCCAGCCGGTCGTCGCGTGGCAAGAGACCCAGTACTTC
CDR3: CASQPVVAWQETQYF

V: TRBV14
D: TRBD2
J: TRBJ2-1
size: -
DNA: TGTGCCAGCAGCCAAGTAACAGCGGGAGGGCATGAGCAGTTCTTC
CDR3: CASSQVTAGGHEQFF

V: TRBV7-2
D: -
J: TRBJ2-3
size: -
DNA: TGTGCCAGCAGCTCCCGCAATACTGGTGGGGATACGCAGTATTTT
CDR3: CASSSRNTGGDTQYF

V: TRBV4-2
D: -
J: TRBJ2-6
size: -
DNA: TGTGCCAGCAGCCAAGATGTACAGCGAAACTCTGGGGCCAACGTCCTGACTTTC
CDR3: CASSQDVQRNSGANVLTF

V: TRBV27
D: -
J: TRBJ1-2
size: -
DNA: TGTGCCAGCAGCCGTTTTAGTAACTCGGCTAACTATGGCTACACCTTC
CDR3: CASSRFSNSANYGYTF

V: TRBV7-2
D: -
J: TRBJ2-7
size: -
DNA: TGTGCCAGCAGCTTATGGGCCCACTACGAGCAGTACTTC
CDR3: CASSLWAHYEQYF

V: TRBV7-9
D: TRBD2
J: TRBJ2-3
size: -
DNA: TGTGCCAGCAGCTTAGGAACCAGCGGGGGCATTTTGGATACGCAGTATTTT
CDR3: CASSLGTSGGILDTQYF

V: TRBV18
D: TRBD1
J: TRBJ1-5
size: -
DNA: TGTGCCAGCTCACCATCGACAGGGGGCGAGGGCCAGCCCCAGCATTTT
CDR3: CASSPSTGGEGQPQHF

V: TRBV5-1
D: -
J: TRBJ2-5
size: few
DNA: TGCGCCAGCAGCCGACTATCCGGGGAGACCCAGTACTTC
CDR3: CASSRLSGETQYF

V: TRBV30
D: -
J: TRBJ2-7
size: -
DNA: TGTGCCTGGAGTGTACTGGCAGGGCGAAGGGGCGAGCAGTACTTC
CDR3: CAWSVLAGRRGEQYF

V: TRBV27
D: TRBD1
J: TRBJ1-2
size: -
DNA: TGTGCCAGCAGTTTATCGGGACAGGGTGGCTACACCTTC
CDR3: CASSLSGQGGYTF

V: TRBV19
D: TRBD1
J: TRBJ1-2
size: -
DNA: TGTGCCAGTAGGACCGGGACAGGGGGTCTCTATGGCTACACCTTC
CDR3: CASRTGTGGLYGYTF

V: TRBV6-5
D: TRBD1
J: TRBJ1-2
size: medium-sized
DNA: TGTGCCAGCAGTTCGACAGGGAACTATGGCTACACCTTC
CDR3: CASSSTGNYGYTF

V: TRBV18
D: -
J: TRBJ1-3
size: -
DNA: TGTGCCAGCTCACCGGATGCCTTCTCTGGAAACACCATATATTTT
CDR3: CASSPDAFSGNTIYF

V: TRBV7-2
D: -
J: TRBJ1-2
size: few
DNA: TGTGCCAGCAGCTTAGGGTGGAATCCTAAGTATGGCTACACCTTC
CDR3: CASSLGWNPKYGYTF

V: TRBV4-1
D: TRBD1
J: TRBJ1-5
size: -
DNA: TGCGCCAGCAGCCTGGGACAGGGAGGTCAGCCCCAGCATTTT
CDR3: CASSLGQGGQPQHF

V: TRBV7-9
D: TRBD2
J: TRBJ2-1
size: few
DNA: TGTGCCAGCAGCCGCCAGCGGGAGGGATTCAATGAGCAGTTCTTC
CDR3: CASSRQREGFNEQFF

V: TRBV6-1
D: -
J: TRBJ2-1
size: -
DNA: TGTGCCAGCAGTGAAGAGGGTACCTACTACAATGAGCAGTTCTTC
CDR3: CASSEEGTYYNEQFF

V: TRBV7-9
D: -
J: TRBJ1-5
size: -
DNA: TGTGCCAGCAGCTTTGGGGGAGACACGAAGCCCCAGCATTTT
CDR3: CASSFGGDTKPQHF

V: TRBV7-8
D: -
J: TRBJ2-2
size: -
DNA: TGTGCCAGCAGCGTTACAGGACGCAGGGAGCTGTTTTTT
CDR3: CASSVTGRRELFF

V: TRBV20-1
D: -
J: TRBJ2-1
size: -
DNA: TGCAGTGCGAAGCAGTGGGGTGAGCAGTTCTTC
CDR3: CSAKQWGEQFF

V: TRBV5-1
D: TRBD1
J: TRBJ2-7
size: -
DNA: TGCGCCAGCAGCCCCCTCGGGACAGGGCGTCCCTACGAGCAGTACTTC
CDR3: CASSPLGTGRPYEQYF

V: TRBV30
D: -
J: TRBJ1-2
size: -
DNA: TGTGCCTGGAGTAGCCAGGAGGGGGGTAGGGGCTACACCTTC
CDR3: CAWSSQEGGRGYTF

V: TRBV2
D: -
J: TRBJ1-1
size: -
DNA: TGTGCCAGCAGTGAAAGCCAGCGGGGTGAAGCTTTCTTT
CDR3: CASSESQRGEAFF

V: TRBV7-9
D: -
J: TRBJ1-1
size: -
DNA: TGTGCCAGCAGCTTGAGCAGTGAAGCTTTCTTT
CDR3: CASSLSSEAFF

V: TRBV20-1
D: -
J: TRBJ1-2
size: few
DNA: TGCAGTGCTTCTTATGGCTACACCTTC
CDR3: CSASYGYTF

V: TRBV19
D: -
J: TRBJ1-5
size: -
DNA: TGTGCCAGTACCCGATCGGCGGGGAGCAAGGGGCAGCCCCAGCATTTT
CDR3: CASTRSAGSKGQPQHF

V: TRBV30
D: TRBD1
J: TRBJ1-6
size: -
DNA: TGTGCCTGGAGTGTAAGGACAGGGCAGTCTCGCCCAAATTCACCCCTCCACTTT
CDR3: CAWSVRTGQSRPNSPLHF

V: TRBV5-1
D: -
J: TRBJ1-2
size: -
DNA: TGCGCCAGCAGCTTGTCACCGGGAAACTATGGCTACACCTTC
CDR3: CASSLSPGNYGYTF

V: TRBV29-1
D: TRBD2
J: TRBJ2-5
size: few
DNA: TGCAGCGTTGAGGCACTAGCGGGGGGCGGAGAGACCCAGTACTTC
CDR3: CSVEALAGGGETQYF

V: TRBV5-1
D: -
J: TRBJ2-1
size: -
DNA: TGCGCCAGCAGCTTGGCAGGGCACAATGAGCAGTTCTTC
CDR3: CASSLAGHNEQFF

V: TRBV4-1
D: -
J: TRBJ2-1
size: -
DNA: TGCGCCAGTAGAGGTTACAATGAGCAGTTCTTC
CDR3: CASRGYNEQFF

V: TRBV10-3
D: TRBD2
J: TRBJ2-3
size: -
DNA: TGTGCCATCAGTGGGACTAGCGGGGCTAGCACAGATACGCAGTATTTT
CDR3: CAISGTSGASTDTQYF

V: TRBV9
D: -
J: TRBJ2-7
size: -
DNA: TGTGCCAGCAGCGTCGCACCGGGACACTACTACGAGCAGTACTTC
CDR3: CASSVAPGHYYEQYF

V: TRBV2
D: TRBD2
J: TRBJ2-3
size: once
DNA: TGTGCCAGCAGCCGATCACCGGGACTAGCGGGAGGGACAGATACGCAGTATTTT
CDR3: CASSRSPGLAGGTDTQYF

V: TRBV25-1
D: TRBD2
J: TRBJ2-7
size: -
DNA: TGTGCCAGCAGTGGAACTAGCGGCGAGCAGTACTTC
CDR3: CASSGTSGEQYF

V: TRBV28
D: TRBD1
J: TRBJ1-2
size: -
DNA: TGTGCCAGCAGTTTATTAGGGGGCGCTGGGGGCTACACCTTC
CDR3: CASSLLGGAGGYTF